A single sample is the source of the 9 T cell receptor beta chains below, sequenced in a study of T cells after posttransplantation cyclophosphamide. Here immunoSEQ multiplex PCR was the method, and the copy in TCRdb shows in-frame clones only, minus some. This sample carries 35,000 to 45,000 clones, none of them present only once. Sample: PBMCs. Receptors were obtained from a man between 35 and 55 years old in good health, CMV-negative, and a related stem cell transplant donor.

This clone was seen more than once but under ten times. The chain is built from TRBV6-5 and TRBJ1-1; weak D call: TRBD1 (6 bases). The germline V gene has CDR1 MNHEY and CDR2 SVGAGI. Trimming removed 11 bases at V and 4 bases at J, with 23 bases between. The CDR3 length is 15 residues. The CDR3 sequence is CAGARRGGSGTEAFF. CDR3 DNA: TGTGCCGGGGCACGAAGAGGGGGTAGTGGCACTGAAGCTTTCTTT.

This clone was detected ten times or more. The rearrangement uses TRBV15 and TRBJ2-2; 8 nucleotides align to TRBD1. J was trimmed by 4 bases and V by 1 base; bases with no gene match: 2. Germline CDR1 reads LNHNV; CDR2 reads YYDKDF (reference sequence). This CDR3 spans 15 amino acids. Here the CDR3 reads CATSRAQGATGELFF. DNA for the CDR3: TGTGCCACCAGCAGAGCCCAGGGGGCCACCGGGGAGCTGTTTTTT.

Many counts were recorded for this clone. This rearrangement joins TRBV7-2 to TRBJ1-5; the match to TRBD1 covers 10 bases. This CDR3 is 16 amino acids long. Trimming removed 3 bases from V and 5 bases from J; junction bases left unmatched: 7. CDR1 is SGHTA, CDR2 FQGNSA, per germline. The CDR3 DNA sequence: TGTGCCAGCAGCTTCGGGACAGGGGATAGGGATCAGCCCCAGCATTTT. Residues: CASSFGTGDRDQPQHF. The whole variable domain, filled in from reference TRBV7-2 and TRBJ1-5, reads GAGVSQSPSNKVTEKGKDVELRCDPISGHTALYWYRQSLGQGLEFLIYFQGNSAPDKSGLPSDRFSAERTGGSVSTLTIQRTQQEDSAVYLCASSFGTGDRDQPQHFGDGTRLSIL.

This clone has only a few counts. This chain joins TRBV13 and TRBJ2-3; D is unresolved. CDR1 is PRHDT and CDR2 is FYEKMQ in the germline V gene (reference sequence). Between the trimmed V and J ends, which lost 5 bases and 1 base, there was a span of 10 bases. This CDR3 has 14 residues. In DNA, the CDR3 is TGTGCCAGCAGCACACCCGAAGGCACAGATACGCAGTATTTT. It translates to CASSTPEGTDTQYF. Variable domain in full (rest from reference TRBV13 and TRBJ2-3): AAGVIQSPRHLIKEKRETATLKCYPIPRHDTVYWYQQGPGQDPQFLISFYEKMQSDKGSIPDRFSAQQFSDYHSELNMSSLELGDSALYFCASSTPEGTDTQYFGPGTRLTVL.

This clone has at least ten counts. The CDR3 spells CASSLRPTNNEQFF. CDR3 in DNA: TGTGCCAGCAGTCTCCGGCCGACTAACAATGAGCAGTTCTTC. The V and J genes are TRBV27 and TRBJ2-1, with D perhaps matching TRBD2 (5 bases). Germline V gives CDR1 MNHEY, CDR2 SMNVEV (reference sequence). The ends were cut back, 5 bases at V and 5 bases at J, with 13 bases in the middle. The CDR3 contains 14 residues.

This clone was counted many times. The chain recombines TRBV19 with TRBJ1-5; no clear D gene. The V end lost 5 bases, the J end lost 5 bases, and 7 bases lay between the germline ends. CDR1 and CDR2 (germline): LNHDA, SQIVND (reference sequence). The CDR3 contains 12 residues. The CDR3 DNA reads TGTGCCAGTAGTTTTACAGATCAGCCCCAGCATTTT. Protein sequence: CASSFTDQPQHF.

This clone was seen many times. This chain uses TRBV2 with TRBJ1-5; possibly TRBD1 for D (6 bases). Per germline, CDR1 SNHLY and CDR2 FYNNEI. V lost 1 base to trimming and J lost 3 bases, with 10 bases between them. The CDR3 spans 15 residues. The CDR3 protein is CASSEGTEYNQPQHF. CDR3 bases: TGTGCCAGCAGTGAAGGGACAGAATACAATCAGCCCCAGCATTTT.

The rearrangement links TRBV25-1 to TRBJ2-1; tentative D call: TRBD1 (8 bases). The CDR3 runs 16 residues. V lost 10 bases and J lost 5, with 24 bases in between. Per the germline V gene, CDR1 is MGHDK and CDR2 is SYGVNS. The CDR3 DNA sequence: TGTGCCACCAGAAAAACCGGGGGGACAGGCCACAATGAGCAGTTCTTC. It codes for CATRKTGGTGHNEQFF. Complete variable domain (other parts from reference TRBV25-1 and TRBJ2-1): EADIYQTPRYLVIGTGKKITLECSQTMGHDKMYWYQQDPGMELHLIHYSYGVNSTEKGDLSSESTVSRIRTEHFPLTLESARPSHTSQYLCATRKTGGTGHNEQFFGPGTRLTVL.

In this sample, this clone turned up many times. The chain uses TRBV11-2 and TRBJ1-5; possible D gene TRBD1, 5 bases. V lost 0 bases and J lost 4, with 10 bases in between. The CDR3 is made up of 15 amino acids. From germline, CDR1 is SGHAT and CDR2 FQNNGV. The CDR3 here is CASSLDPGYNQPQHF. CDR3 nucleotides: TGTGCCAGCAGCTTAGATCCAGGGTATAATCAGCCCCAGCATTTT. Variable domain in full (rest from reference TRBV11-2 and TRBJ1-5): EAGVAQSPRYKIIEKRQSVAFWCNPISGHATLYWYQQILGQGPKLLIQFQNNGVVDDSQLPKDRFSAERLKGVDSTLKIQPAKLEDSAVYLCASSLDPGYNQPQHFGDGTRLSIL.